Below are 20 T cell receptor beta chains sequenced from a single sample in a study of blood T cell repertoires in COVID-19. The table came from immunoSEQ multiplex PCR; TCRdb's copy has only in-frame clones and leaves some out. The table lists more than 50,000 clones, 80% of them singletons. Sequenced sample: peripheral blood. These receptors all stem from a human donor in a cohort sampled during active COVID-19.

The chain's CDR3 is CASSSIAGRTDTQYF. For the CDR3, the DNA is TGTGCCAGCAGCTCAATAGCGGGGCGCACAGATACGCAGTATTTT. The rearrangement links TRBV7-8 to TRBJ2-3, with 8 bases lining up with TRBD2. The V segment lost 4 bases and the J segment 1 base; nucleotides outside the gene matches: 4. The CDR3 extends over 15 amino acids. Germline CDR1 SGHVS, CDR2 FQNEAQ.

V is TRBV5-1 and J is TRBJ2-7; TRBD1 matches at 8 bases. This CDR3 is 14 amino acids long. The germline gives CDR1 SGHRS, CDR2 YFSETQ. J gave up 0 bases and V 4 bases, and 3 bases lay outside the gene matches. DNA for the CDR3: TGCGCCAGCAGCCCAGGGGGCGCCTCCTACGAGCAGTACTTC. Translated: CASSPGGASYEQYF.

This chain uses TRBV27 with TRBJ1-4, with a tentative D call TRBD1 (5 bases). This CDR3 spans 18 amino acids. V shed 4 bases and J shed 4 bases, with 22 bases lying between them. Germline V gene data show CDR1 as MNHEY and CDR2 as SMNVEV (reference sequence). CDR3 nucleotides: TGTGCCAGCAGTTCAATTCCCCCGCGGGGCAGCCTTAATGAAAAACTGTTTTTT. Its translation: CASSSIPPRGSLNEKLFF.

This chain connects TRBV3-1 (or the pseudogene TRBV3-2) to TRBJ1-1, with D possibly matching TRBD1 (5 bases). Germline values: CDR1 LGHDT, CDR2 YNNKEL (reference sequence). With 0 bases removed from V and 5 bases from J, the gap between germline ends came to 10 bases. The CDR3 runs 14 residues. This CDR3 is CASSQDGAATEAFF. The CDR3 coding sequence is TGTGCCAGCAGCCAAGATGGGGCGGCTACTGAAGCTTTCTTT.

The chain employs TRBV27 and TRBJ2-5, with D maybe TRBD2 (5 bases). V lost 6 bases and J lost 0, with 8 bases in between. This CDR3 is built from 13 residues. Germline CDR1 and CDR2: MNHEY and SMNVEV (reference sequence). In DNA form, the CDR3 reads TGTGCCAGCAGGCCGGACTACCAAGAGACCCAGTACTTC. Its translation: CASRPDYQETQYF.

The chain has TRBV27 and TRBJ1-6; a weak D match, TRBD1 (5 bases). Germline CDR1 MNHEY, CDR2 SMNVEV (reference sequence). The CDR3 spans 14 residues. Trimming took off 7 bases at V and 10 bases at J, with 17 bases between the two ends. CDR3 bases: TGTGCCAGCACCATCGGAGGGGTCGGGTCACCCCTCCACTTT. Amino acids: CASTIGGVGSPLHF.

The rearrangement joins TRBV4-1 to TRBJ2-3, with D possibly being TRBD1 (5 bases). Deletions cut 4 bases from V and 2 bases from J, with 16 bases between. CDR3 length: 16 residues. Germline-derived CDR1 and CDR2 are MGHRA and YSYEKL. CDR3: CASSRTNEGVTDTQYF. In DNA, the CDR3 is TGCGCCAGCAGCCGGACGAATGAAGGGGTCACAGATACGCAGTATTTT.

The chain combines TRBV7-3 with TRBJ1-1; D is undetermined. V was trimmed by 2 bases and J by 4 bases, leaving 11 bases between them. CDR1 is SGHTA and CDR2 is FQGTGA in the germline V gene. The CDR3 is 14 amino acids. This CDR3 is CASSLLGEGTEAFF. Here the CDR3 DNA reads TGTGCCAGCAGCTTATTGGGCGAAGGCACTGAAGCTTTCTTT.

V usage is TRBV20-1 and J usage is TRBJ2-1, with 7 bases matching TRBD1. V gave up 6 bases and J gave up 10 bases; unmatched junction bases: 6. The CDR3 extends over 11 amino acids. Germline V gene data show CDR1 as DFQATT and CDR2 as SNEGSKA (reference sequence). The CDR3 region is CSAADRREQFF. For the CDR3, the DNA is TGCAGTGCGGCGGACAGGCGAGAGCAGTTCTTC.

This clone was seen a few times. The CDR3 reads CASREDSGGNEQFF. CDR3 coding DNA: TGTGCCAGCAGAGAGGACAGTGGGGGCAATGAGCAGTTCTTC. The chain is built from TRBV2 and TRBJ2-1, with a tentative D call TRBD1 (6 bases). The CDR3 contains 14 residues. Per the germline V gene, CDR1 is SNHLY and CDR2 is FYNNEI. Trimming removed 6 bases at V and 6 bases at J, with 15 bases between.

The CDR3 spells CASRLGLTPSEQYF. The CDR3 nucleotides are TGTGCCAGCAGACTAGGGCTAACCCCTTCGGAGCAGTACTTC. The chain is built from TRBV2 and TRBJ2-7; possible D gene TRBD2, 5 bases. CDR1 and CDR2 (germline): SNHLY, FYNNEI. V lost 6 bases to trimming and J lost 7 bases, with 19 bases between them. The CDR3 consists of 14 residues.

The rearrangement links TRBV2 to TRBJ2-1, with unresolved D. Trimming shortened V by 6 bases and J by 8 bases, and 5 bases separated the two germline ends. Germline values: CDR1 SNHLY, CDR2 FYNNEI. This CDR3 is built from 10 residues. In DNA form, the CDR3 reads TGTGCCAGCAGGAGAGATGAGCAGTTCTTC. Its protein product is CASRRDEQFF.

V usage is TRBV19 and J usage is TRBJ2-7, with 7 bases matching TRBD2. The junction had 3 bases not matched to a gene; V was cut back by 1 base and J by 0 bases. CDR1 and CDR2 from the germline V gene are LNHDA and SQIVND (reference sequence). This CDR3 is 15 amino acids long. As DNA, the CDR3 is TGTGCCAGTAGTATAGTCGGGAGGAGCTCCTACGAGCAGTACTTC. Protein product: CASSIVGRSSYEQYF.

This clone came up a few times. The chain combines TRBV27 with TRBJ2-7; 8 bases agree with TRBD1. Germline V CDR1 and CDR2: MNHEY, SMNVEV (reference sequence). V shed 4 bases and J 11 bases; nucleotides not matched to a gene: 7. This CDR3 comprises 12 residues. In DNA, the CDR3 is TGTGCCAGCAGTTCCTACAGGGGGTCCAAGTACTTC. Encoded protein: CASSSYRGSKYF.

The CDR3 reads CASSLGRRGNQPQHF. The CDR3 nucleotides are TGTGCCAGCAGCTTAGGGCGCAGGGGCAATCAGCCCCAGCATTTT. The chain joins TRBV7-8 to TRBJ1-5; weak D call: TRBD1 (5 bases). From germline, CDR1 is SGHVS and CDR2 FQNEAQ. This CDR3 spans 15 amino acids. Trimming left V 1 base short and J 2 bases short, with 9 bases between.

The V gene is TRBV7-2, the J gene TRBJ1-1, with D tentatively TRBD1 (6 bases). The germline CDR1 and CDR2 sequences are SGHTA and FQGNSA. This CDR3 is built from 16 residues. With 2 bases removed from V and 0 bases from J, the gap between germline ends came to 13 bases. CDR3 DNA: TGTGCCAGCAGCTTATTCGCTGGACAGCTGAACACTGAAGCTTTCTTT. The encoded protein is CASSLFAGQLNTEAFF.

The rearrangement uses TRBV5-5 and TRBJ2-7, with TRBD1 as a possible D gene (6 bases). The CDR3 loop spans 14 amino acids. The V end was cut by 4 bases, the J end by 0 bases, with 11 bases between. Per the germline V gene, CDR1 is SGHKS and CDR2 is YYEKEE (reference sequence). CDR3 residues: CASSPRDISYEQYF. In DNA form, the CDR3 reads TGTGCCAGCAGCCCCCGGGACATCTCCTACGAGCAGTACTTC. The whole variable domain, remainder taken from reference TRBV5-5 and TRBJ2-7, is DAGVTQSPTHLIKTRGQQVTLRCSPISGHKSVSWYQQVLGQGPQFIFQYYEKEERGRGNFPDRFSARQFPNYSSELNVNALLLGDSALYLCASSPRDISYEQYFGPGTRLTVT.

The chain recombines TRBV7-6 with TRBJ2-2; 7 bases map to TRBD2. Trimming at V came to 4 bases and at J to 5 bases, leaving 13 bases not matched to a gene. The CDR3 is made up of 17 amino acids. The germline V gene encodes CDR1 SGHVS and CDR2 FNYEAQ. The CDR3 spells CASSSPPSGARTGELFF. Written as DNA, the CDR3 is TGTGCCAGCAGCTCCCCCCCTAGCGGAGCACGTACCGGGGAGCTGTTTTTT.

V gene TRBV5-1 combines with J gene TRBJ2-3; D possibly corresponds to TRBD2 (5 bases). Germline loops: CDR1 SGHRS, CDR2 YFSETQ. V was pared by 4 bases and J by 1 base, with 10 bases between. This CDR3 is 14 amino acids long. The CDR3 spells CASSGGRRTDTQYF. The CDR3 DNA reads TGCGCCAGCAGCGGAGGACGCCGCACAGATACGCAGTATTTT.

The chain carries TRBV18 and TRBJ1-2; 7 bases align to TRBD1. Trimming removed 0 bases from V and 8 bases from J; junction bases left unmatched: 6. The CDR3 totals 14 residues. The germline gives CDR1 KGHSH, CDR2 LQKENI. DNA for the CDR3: TGTGCCAGCTCACCACCGAACAGGGGCGGCGGCTACACCTTC. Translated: CASSPPNRGGGYTF. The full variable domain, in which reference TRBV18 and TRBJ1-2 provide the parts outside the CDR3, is NAGVMQNPRHLVRRRGQEARLRCSPMKGHSHVYWYRQLPEEGLKFMVYLQKENIIDESGMPKERFSAEFPKEGPSILRIQQVVRGDSAAYFCASSPPNRGGGYTFGSGTRLTVV.